The following is a T cell receptor (beta chain) sequence with its context. This clonotype has a count of ten or more. No antigen is known for it. At one end the junction does not follow the germline gene, possibly because of a read error. The CDR3 contains 11 residues, cysteine and phenylalanine counted. Only the CDR3 portion is preserved as DNA: 33 bases, with reading frame beginning at the first base. In the paper's terms, the time point label means: newly diagnosed GD, antithyroid drugs for less than 3 months. For both TCR sequencing and RNA sequencing, RNA was extracted from PBMCs using TRIzol. The diagnosis of Graves' disease followed American Thyroid Association guidelines. Recruitment of patients was carried out at an endocrinology department in Xi'an, China. Each patient gave approximately 10 milliliters of peripheral blood, collected in an EDTA anticoagulant tube. Ficoll Paque Plus density gradient separation was used to isolate PBMCs, and no further T cell sorting was done. An Agilent 2100 Bioanalyzer and agarose gel were used to check RNA quality, while a NanoDrop 2000 measured RNA concentration.

The data are from a study of regulatory T cells in long-lasting Graves disease (TCRdb year 2021). Some background on the complete study: In the newly diagnosed Graves' disease group, patients had been taking antithyroid drugs for less than 3 months. This study used TCR sequencing and RNA sequencing of peripheral blood to compare persistent Graves' disease patients against newly diagnosed Graves' disease patients. The study was conducted in China and was registered as a clinical trial. TCR sequencing covered around 13 persistent and 20 newly diagnosed Graves' disease patients, around 35 samples in total.

To prepare the library, multiplex PCR was applied. This sample was sequenced with an Illumina HiSeq 4000. TCR beta libraries were built with iRepertoire HTBI primers and Arm-PCR amplification of CDR3 regions. PCR products were gel purified before sequencing. Turning to the authors' computational methods: Across samples, fewer than 70 TRBV and 13 to 15 TRBJ segments were identified and used for gene usage analysis of CDR3 amino acid clonotypes. Filtered high-quality paired reads were merged into contigs using COPE and FqMerger. BLAST was used to align contigs to IMGT TRBV, TRBD and TRBJ reference genes, with CDR3 defined following IMGT. Any clonotype with a frequency above 0.1% was counted as a highly expanded clone. Shannon entropy served as the measure of repertoire diversity, while the Gini coefficient captured V-J evenness. Clonotypes shared by more than one individual were considered public. TCRdb trimmed the raw reads at Q25, called clones with MiXCR and kept productive beta chains. Here each entry gathers all rows of one CDR3 protein and keeps the most common genes and DNA. The V and J calls here are based on TCRdb, not the publication. The sample profile shows a few hundred thousand distinct CDR3 sequences; roughly 19% of them were found once. 12% of the sample is in the top ten clones.

The full study reports these points: Only the TCR beta chain was sequenced and analyzed. Persistent disease showed preferential use of TRBV28, TRBJ1-2 and TRBJ2-5, whereas newly diagnosed disease favored TRBV20-1 and TRBJ2-1. Persistent Graves' disease patients showed lower TCR Shannon entropy and fewer highly expanded clones than newly diagnosed patients, suggesting clonal expansion. A larger number of public clonotypes was shared among persistent patients (about 2,700) than among newly diagnosed patients (more than 850). Only peripheral blood was studied, because thyroid tissue, the primary lesion, was inaccessible. The authors acknowledged the small sample size as a limitation that may reduce accuracy.

This sample was also put to use in a study of T cells in Graves' hyperthyroidism and ophthalmopathy. The second study, in turn, reports: Stable Graves' hyperthyroidism was defined as the absence of progression to ophthalmopathy over 18 months of follow-up. Hyperthyroidism patients were newly diagnosed, with disease duration under 2 months, and aged 18 to 65 years. The study excluded patients with uncontrolled infections, other autoimmune diseases, pregnancy or lactation. Clinical symptoms, serum thyroxine and TRAb, thyroid ultrasound, and orbital computed tomography formed the basis for the diagnoses. The TCR CDR3 was subjected to a first round of RT-PCR using the HTBI primer set and the Qiagen OneStep RT-PCR kit. Most expanded thyroid clonotypes (frequency above 0.001) were also detected in blood, a finding suggesting that blood repertoires may reflect thyroid immune responses. Ophthalmopathy was separated from stable hyperthyroidism by a 13 V-J signature model, with around 90% sensitivity and just over 81% specificity obtained in cross-validation and 80%/75% obtained in testing. In validation, the model predicted progression to ophthalmopathy a median of about 6.5 months before onset, with roughly 68% sensitivity and nearly 75% specificity. A discovery cohort of around 98 patients, about 40 with Graves' ophthalmopathy and roughly 59 with stable Graves' hyperthyroidism, was used to find distinguishing TCR V-J signatures. Prospective prediction of ophthalmopathy was tested in an independent validation cohort of 18 to 20 hyperthyroidism patients and 17 patients who later progressed to ophthalmopathy. The 80 to 100 discovery patients were randomly divided into training and test sets at a 7:3 ratio. In roughly six Graves' hyperthyroidism patients, the study also compared T-cell repertoires from thyroid tissue with T-cell repertoires from blood. Following sampling, methimazole starting at 30 mg daily was given to hyperthyroidism patients, and high-dose intravenous methylprednisolone was given to ophthalmopathy patients. A second multiplex PCR round built the libraries, followed by size selection and purification. Paired-end sequencing of the libraries was performed with 100 bp reads on an Illumina HiSeq2000. Raw data were processed with SOAPnuke, discarding reads with adapters, uncalled bases, mean Phred below 15, or no exact constant-primer or identifier match. High-quality paired reads were merged with COPE v1.2.5, and unique nucleotide sequences were defined as clonotypes. MiTCR v1.1 was used to align clonotypes to the IMGT TRBV, TRBD and TRBJ reference segments. Only V-J combinations with frequency above 0.0001, covering about 99% of repertoires, were analysed. A TCS score was defined as the ratio of F50 (clonal expansion) to E x V (chaos), with BLOSUM62-based TCRdist applied between CDR3 peptides within each V-J. Welch's t-statistics and random forest reduced around 510 V-J features to 10 to 15, which were used in a naive Bayes classifier (R e1071). No statistical method was used to fix the sample size in advance, and group allocation was not hidden from the investigators. TCR Vbeta CDR3 sequencing of 130 to 150 peripheral blood samples (43 ophthalmopathy, about 80 hyperthyroidism and 17 progressor patients) is reported in the paper.

Source: peripheral blood mononuclear cells (PBMCs), taken at new diagnosis, from a patient treated with antithyroid drugs. The chain joins TRBV12-3 or TRBV12-4 to TRBJ1-2; no D segment can be confidently identified. The sequence was collected from a woman younger than 45 with Graves disease. Donor details come from another sample of the same person, matched by shared clones. The bases read TGTGCCAGCAGCCATAACCCGACTCACAGCTTC. This codes for CASSHNPTHSF.